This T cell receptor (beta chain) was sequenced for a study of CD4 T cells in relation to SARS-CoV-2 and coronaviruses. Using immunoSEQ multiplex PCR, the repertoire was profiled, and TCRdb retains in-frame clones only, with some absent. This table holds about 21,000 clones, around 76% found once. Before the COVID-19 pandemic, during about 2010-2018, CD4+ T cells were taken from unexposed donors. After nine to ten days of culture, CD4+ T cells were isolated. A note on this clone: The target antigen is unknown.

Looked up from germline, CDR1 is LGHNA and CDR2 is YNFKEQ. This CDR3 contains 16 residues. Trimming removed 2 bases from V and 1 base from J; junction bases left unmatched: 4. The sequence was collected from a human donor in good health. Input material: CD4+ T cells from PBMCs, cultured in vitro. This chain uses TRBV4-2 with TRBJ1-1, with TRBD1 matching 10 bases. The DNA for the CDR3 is TGTGCCAGCAGCCAACTTGGACAGGGGGGGAACACTGAAGCTTTCTTT. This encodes CASSQLGQGGNTEAFF.